Below, 20 T cell receptor beta chains from the same sample are listed, as sequenced in a study of shared clonotypes between healthy human individuals. Profiled with immunoSEQ multiplex PCR; TCRdb holds only in-frame clones, not every one. The repertoire holds 2 million to 2.5 million clones, with 93% as singletons. Sequencing input: naive CD4+ T cells from PBMCs. Specified subset: CD45RA+ positively selected. The source of these receptors is a man aged 18 to 29 in good health. Some clones in this sample may be carry-over from other donors' samples.

The chain recombines TRBV10-3 with TRBJ2-1; possibly TRBD2 for D (5 bases). V shed 4 bases and J shed 5 bases, with 21 bases lying between them. This CDR3 comprises 17 residues. Germline V gives CDR1 ENHRY, CDR2 SYGVKD. CDR3 DNA sequence: TGTGCCATCAGTGTGGCCCCCGCGGGTACGGAAAACAATGAGCAGTTCTTC. This sequence encodes CAISVAPAGTENNEQFF.

Details on this clone: An end of the junction does not agree with germline; a read error may underlie this. This chain uses TRBV25-1 with TRBJ2-4, with D tentatively TRBD2 (6 bases). Germline V gives CDR1 MGHDK, CDR2 SYGVNS. This CDR3 has 15 amino acids. CDR3 DNA sequence: TGTGCCAGCAGAGAACCAAGTCAGGGAGGCGGCCGGGTACACTTC. Its protein product is CASREPSQGGGRVHF.

In nucleotides, the CDR3 is TGTGCCAGCAGCCAAGAGGGGGGGAGGGCAACTAATGAAAAACTGTTTTTT. Residues: CASSQEGGRATNEKLFF. The chain employs TRBV4-2 and TRBJ1-4; a weak D match, TRBD1 (5 bases). CDR3 length: 17 residues. V dropped 0 bases and J dropped 0 bases, with 11 bases sitting between them. CDR1 is LGHNA, CDR2 YNFKEQ, per germline.

The V gene is TRBV5-4, the J gene TRBJ1-4, with 8 bases lining up with TRBD1. Trimming removed 4 bases from V and 5 bases from J; junction bases left unmatched: 7. CDR3 size: 15 residues. Germline CDR1 SGHNT, CDR2 YYREEE (reference sequence). Written as DNA, the CDR3 is TGTGCCAGCAGCCCAACCGGGACAGGCAATGAAAAACTGTTTTTT. Protein sequence: CASSPTGTGNEKLFF.

This clone was counted a single time. This chain links TRBV28 with TRBJ2-7; 11 bases are shared with TRBD2. The CDR3 covers 14 residues. V trimming: 7 bases; J trimming: 2 bases; junction bases outside the gene matches: 4. Germline V gene sequence: CDR1 MDHEN, CDR2 SYDVKM. The CDR3 DNA reads as TGTGCCAGCAACCTAGCGGGAGGTCCCTACGAGCAGTACTTC. Translating it yields CASNLAGGPYEQYF.

The rearrangement joins TRBV19 to TRBJ2-1; 15 bases align to TRBD2. Trimming took 5 bases from V and 0 from J; bases not matched to a gene: 2. Germline V gene sequence: CDR1 LNHDA, CDR2 SQIVND (reference sequence). This CDR3 spans 17 amino acids. In nucleotides, the CDR3 is TGTGCCAGTAGTCCGGGACTAGCGGGAGGCTCCTACAATGAGCAGTTCTTC. It yields the protein CASSPGLAGGSYNEQFF.

This chain uses TRBV7-9 with TRBJ1-2; D ambiguous. The ends were cut back, 4 bases at V and 8 bases at J, with 11 bases in the middle. The CDR3 sequence is 12 residues long. Per the germline V gene, CDR1 is SEHNR and CDR2 is FQNEAQ (reference sequence). The CDR3 sequence is CASSSSEEGYTF. CDR3 in DNA: TGTGCCAGCAGCTCGTCGGAAGAAGGCTACACCTTC.

This chain joins TRBV28 and TRBJ2-7; 8 bases are a match to TRBD1. This CDR3 comprises 16 residues. V was pared by 11 bases and J by 3 bases, with 18 bases of the junction left unmatched. Per the germline V gene, CDR1 is MDHEN and CDR2 is SYDVKM. The CDR3 reads CAVQGAHGGALYEQYF. The CDR3 DNA follows: TGTGCCGTTCAGGGGGCGCATGGGGGAGCCCTCTACGAGCAGTACTTC.

The chain carries TRBV7-9 and TRBJ2-4; TRBD2 might be the D (5 bases). The CDR3 has 17 amino acids. Germline V gene sequence: CDR1 SEHNR, CDR2 FQNEAQ (reference sequence). The V end was cut by 9 bases, the J end by 3 bases, with 24 bases between. CDR3 loop: CASQQPPGSLGKNIQYF. In DNA form, the CDR3 reads TGTGCCAGTCAACAACCCCCGGGGAGCTTGGGCAAAAACATTCAGTACTTC.

The genes are TRBV10-3 and TRBJ2-7; a possible D gene is TRBD1 (7 bases). V was shortened by 10 bases and J by 3 bases, with 22 bases between the two germline ends. This CDR3 comprises 15 residues. The germline CDR1 and CDR2 sequences are ENHRY and SYGVKD. CDR3 nucleotide sequence: TGTGCCACCCTCCGGAGTGCGGGACAGATCTACGAGCAGTACTTC. Translated: CATLRSAGQIYEQYF.

V and J are TRBV18 and TRBJ1-1; 8 bases align to TRBD1. This CDR3 comprises 16 residues. In germline, CDR1 is KGHSH, CDR2 LQKENI. V lost 2 bases to trimming and J lost 3 bases; unmatched junction nucleotides: 8. The CDR3 spells CASSPRAGGLDTEAFF. CDR3 in DNA: TGTGCCAGCTCACCAAGGGCAGGGGGCTTGGACACTGAAGCTTTCTTT. The whole variable domain, remainder taken from reference TRBV18 and TRBJ1-1, is NAGVMQNPRHLVRRRGQEARLRCSPMKGHSHVYWYRQLPEEGLKFMVYLQKENIIDESGMPKERFSAEFPKEGPSILRIQQVVRGDSAAYFCASSPRAGGLDTEAFFGQGTRLTVV.

The genes are TRBV10-3 and TRBJ2-2, with D uncertain. Germline CDR1 reads ENHRY; CDR2 reads SYGVKD. The CDR3 is 15 residues long. V lost 3 bases and J lost 2, with 10 bases in between. The CDR3 DNA reads TGTGCCATCAGTGAACTTCCCTCCAACACCGGGGAGCTGTTTTTT. Amino acids: CAISELPSNTGELFF.

Points on this clone: The identical CDR3 is also encoded by other nucleotide sequences in the sample. The chain combines TRBV28 with TRBJ1-5; no reliable D call. V gave up 8 bases and J gave up 0 bases, with 2 bases separating them. There are 11 residues in the CDR3. CDR1 is MDHEN and CDR2 is SYDVKM in the germline V gene. The CDR3 DNA is TGTGCCAGCCGTAGCAATCAGCCCCAGCATTTT. Its protein is CASRSNQPQHF.

The V call is TRBV5-1, the J call TRBJ2-3; possibly TRBD1 or TRBD2 for D (5 bases each). The V end lost 0 bases, the J end lost 5 bases, and 16 bases lay between the germline ends. CDR1 is SGHRS, CDR2 YFSETQ, per germline. The CDR3 sequence is 16 residues long. The CDR3 protein is CASSLAAGGAVDTQYF. The DNA for the CDR3 is TGCGCCAGCAGCTTGGCGGCTGGGGGAGCGGTAGATACGCAGTATTTT.

The chain couples TRBV14 to TRBJ2-7; D tentatively fits TRBD1 or TRBD2 (6 bases each). CDR3 size: 16 residues. Germline V CDR1 and CDR2: SGHDN, FVKESK. V was cut by 4 bases and J by 7 bases, with 23 bases left in between. The CDR3 sequence: CASSRGFRGRLWEQYF. The CDR3 region has the DNA TGTGCCAGCAGCCGCGGCTTCCGGGGGCGGCTTTGGGAGCAGTACTTC.

The chain is built from TRBV29-1 and TRBJ1-1; 7 bases fit TRBD1. V was clipped by 7 bases and J by 2 bases; unmatched bases: 7. CDR1 and CDR2 (germline): SQVTM, ANQGSEA. This CDR3 is 13 amino acids long. In nucleotides, the CDR3 is TGCAGCGGGTGGGACAGATTAAACACTGAAGCTTTCTTT. This encodes CSGWDRLNTEAFF.

The chain recombines TRBV5-1 with TRBJ2-3; D assignment may be TRBD1 or TRBD2 (6 bases each). V lost 0 bases and J 7 bases, leaving 12 bases between the germline ends. The CDR3 totals 14 residues. Germline CDR1 is SGHRS and CDR2 is YFSETQ. CDR3 protein: CASSLAEGGNTQYF. The CDR3 region has the DNA TGCGCCAGCAGCTTGGCCGAGGGGGGAAATACGCAGTATTTT.

The rearrangement links TRBV28 to TRBJ2-7; 14 nucleotides line up with TRBD2. After removal of 5 bases from V and 9 bases from J, the junction contained 12 bases not matched to a gene. The CDR3 loop spans 16 amino acids. The germline V gene has CDR1 MDHEN and CDR2 SYDVKM. The CDR3 region is CASSRLAGGPGRVQYF. Here the CDR3 DNA reads TGTGCCAGCAGTCGACTAGCGGGAGGGCCCGGGCGAGTGCAGTACTTC.

The gene calls are TRBV25-1 and TRBJ2-3, with D uncertain. Germline CDR1 MGHDK, CDR2 SYGVNS. V was trimmed by 3 bases and J by 3 bases, leaving 16 bases between them. This CDR3 is 16 amino acids long. This CDR3 is CASSEYVGGRTDTQYF. The CDR3 DNA reads TGTGCCAGCAGTGAGTACGTCGGCGGAAGGACAGATACGCAGTATTTT.

This clone was seen only once. In the same sample, other DNA sequences code for this CDR3. The rearrangement uses TRBV5-1 and TRBJ1-1; 7 bases are shared with TRBD1. CDR3 size: 14 residues. Trimming took 7 bases from V and 1 from J; bases not matched to a gene: 7. Germline V gene lookup returns CDR1 SGHRS and CDR2 YFSETQ. The CDR3 nucleotides are TGCGCCAGCCGCGCAGGGACAGAGAACACTGAAGCTTTCTTT. This encodes CASRAGTENTEAFF.